This record concerns one T cell receptor (beta chain) sequence. The source of the sample is a study of blood T cell repertoires in COVID-19. Germline V gives CDR1 LGHDT, CDR2 YNNKEL (reference sequence). The V gene lost 1 base and the J gene lost 6 bases, with 29 bases spanning the gap. This CDR3 region has 20 residues. Repertoires were generated with immunoSEQ multiplex PCR, while TCRdb's copy carries only in-frame clones and drops some. The repertoire holds over 85,000 clones, with 87% as singletons. The chain combines TRBV3-1 (or the pseudogene TRBV3-2) with TRBJ2-3; D is undetermined. The sequenced sample consisted of peripheral blood. This TCR was recovered from a woman aged 45-59 years with COVID-19, enrolled during active disease. The CDR3: CASSQAIFVRVPELVDTQYF. As DNA, the CDR3 is TGTGCCAGCAGCCAAGCGATCTTCGTAAGAGTCCCCGAGTTGGTCGATACGCAGTATTTT.